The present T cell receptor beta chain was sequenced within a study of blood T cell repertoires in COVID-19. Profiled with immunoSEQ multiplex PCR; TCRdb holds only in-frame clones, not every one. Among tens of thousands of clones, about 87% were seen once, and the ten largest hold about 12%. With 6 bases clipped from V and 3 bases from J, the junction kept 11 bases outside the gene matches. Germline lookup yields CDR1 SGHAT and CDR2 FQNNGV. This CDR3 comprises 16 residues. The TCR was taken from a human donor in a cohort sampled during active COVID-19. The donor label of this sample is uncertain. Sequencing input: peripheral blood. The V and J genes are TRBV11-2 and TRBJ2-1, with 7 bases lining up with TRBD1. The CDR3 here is CASSPPGTVGYNEQFF. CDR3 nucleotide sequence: TGTGCCAGCAGTCCACCCGGGACAGTAGGCTACAATGAGCAGTTCTTC.